This T cell receptor beta chain was profiled in a study of T cells expressing NK-cell markers. Study background: HCMV seropositivity marked seven of the eight sequenced donors; one was seronegative.

Broader study findings: In a group of five to seven donors, dominant NKG2C+ clonotypes represented roughly 1.0-7.0% of CD8+ T cells.

About this clonotype: Antigen: not known.

UMIs accompanied the 5'RACE template switching by which TCR beta cDNA was made. TCRdb processed the 5' RACE reads again and assigns one entry to each CDR3 protein, with no DNA. Recorded for this sample: hundreds of thousands of distinct CDR3 sequences. The CDR3 length is 16 residues. This receptor was identified in a man aged 18 to 69 in good health. V is TRBV12-3 or TRBV12-4 and J is TRBJ2-1; the TCRdb call, TRBD2, lacks DNA for checking. Sequencing used blood T cells: a sorted CD56 or NKG2C T cell subset, CD4+ or CD8+ T cells, or bulk PBMC T cells (not recorded which). CDR3 amino acids: CASTHRSRGGGNEQFF.